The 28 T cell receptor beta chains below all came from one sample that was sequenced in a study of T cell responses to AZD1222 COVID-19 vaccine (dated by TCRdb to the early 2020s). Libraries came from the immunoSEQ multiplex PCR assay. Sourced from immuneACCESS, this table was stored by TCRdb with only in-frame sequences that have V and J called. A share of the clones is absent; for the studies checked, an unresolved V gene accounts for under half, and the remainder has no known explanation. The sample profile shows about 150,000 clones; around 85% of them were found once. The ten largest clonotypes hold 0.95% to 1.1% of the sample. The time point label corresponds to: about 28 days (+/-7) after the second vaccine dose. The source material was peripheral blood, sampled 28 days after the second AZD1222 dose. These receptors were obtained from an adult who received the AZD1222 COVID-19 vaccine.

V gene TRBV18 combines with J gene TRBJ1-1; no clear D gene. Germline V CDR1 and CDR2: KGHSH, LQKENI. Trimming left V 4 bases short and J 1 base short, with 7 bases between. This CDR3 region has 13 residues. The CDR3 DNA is TGTGCCAGCTCACGTGTGGGGAACACTGAAGCTTTCTTT. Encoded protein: CASSRVGNTEAFF.

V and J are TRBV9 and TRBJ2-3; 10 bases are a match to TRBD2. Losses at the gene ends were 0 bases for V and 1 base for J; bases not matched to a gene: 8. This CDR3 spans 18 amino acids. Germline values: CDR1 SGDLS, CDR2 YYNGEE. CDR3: CASSVVPSGGGGTDTQYF. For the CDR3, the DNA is TGTGCCAGCAGCGTAGTCCCTAGCGGGGGAGGGGGCACAGATACGCAGTATTTT.

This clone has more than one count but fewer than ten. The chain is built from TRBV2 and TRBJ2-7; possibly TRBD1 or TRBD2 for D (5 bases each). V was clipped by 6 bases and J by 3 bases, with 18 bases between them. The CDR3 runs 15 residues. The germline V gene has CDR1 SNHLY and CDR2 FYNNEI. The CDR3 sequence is CASSPLRGNLYEQYF. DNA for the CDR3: TGTGCCAGCAGCCCTCTGAGGGGCAACCTCTACGAGCAGTACTTC.

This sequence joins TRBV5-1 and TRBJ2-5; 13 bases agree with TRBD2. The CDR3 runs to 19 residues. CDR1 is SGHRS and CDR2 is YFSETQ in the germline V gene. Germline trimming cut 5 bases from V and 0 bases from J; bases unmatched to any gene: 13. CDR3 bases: TGCGCCAGCAGGAGTACCGGACTAGCGGGGGCCGTGTACCAAGAGACCCAGTACTTC. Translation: CASRSTGLAGAVYQETQYF.

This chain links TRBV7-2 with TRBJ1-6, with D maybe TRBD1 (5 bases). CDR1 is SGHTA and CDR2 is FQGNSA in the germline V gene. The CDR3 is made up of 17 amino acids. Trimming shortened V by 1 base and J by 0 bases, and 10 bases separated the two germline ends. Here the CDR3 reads CASSLVAGSSYNSPLHF. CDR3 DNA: TGTGCCAGCAGCTTAGTTGCAGGGAGCTCCTATAATTCACCCCTCCACTTT.

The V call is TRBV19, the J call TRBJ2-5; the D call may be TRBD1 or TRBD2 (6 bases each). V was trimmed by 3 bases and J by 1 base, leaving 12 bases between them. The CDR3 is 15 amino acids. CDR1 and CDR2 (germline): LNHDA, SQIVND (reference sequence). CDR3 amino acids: CASSIRGGPQETQYF. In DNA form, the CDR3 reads TGTGCCAGTAGTATCCGAGGGGGGCCCCAAGAGACCCAGTACTTC.

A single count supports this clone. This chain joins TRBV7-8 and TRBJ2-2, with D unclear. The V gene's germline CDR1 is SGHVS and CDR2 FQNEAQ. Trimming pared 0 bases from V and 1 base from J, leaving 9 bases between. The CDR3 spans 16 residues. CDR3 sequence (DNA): TGTGCCAGCAGCTTAGCTGGGTGGGGGAACACCGGGGAGCTGTTTTTT. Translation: CASSLAGWGNTGELFF.

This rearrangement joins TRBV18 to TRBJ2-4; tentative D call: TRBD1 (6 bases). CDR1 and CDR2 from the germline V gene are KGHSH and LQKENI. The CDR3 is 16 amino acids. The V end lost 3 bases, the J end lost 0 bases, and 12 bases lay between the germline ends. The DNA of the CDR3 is TGTGCCAGCTCACCGGGACAATTAGGAGCCAAAAACATTCAGTACTTC. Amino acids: CASSPGQLGAKNIQYF. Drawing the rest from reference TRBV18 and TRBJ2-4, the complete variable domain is NAGVMQNPRHLVRRRGQEARLRCSPMKGHSHVYWYRQLPEEGLKFMVYLQKENIIDESGMPKERFSAEFPKEGPSILRIQQVVRGDSAAYFCASSPGQLGAKNIQYFGAGTRLSVL.

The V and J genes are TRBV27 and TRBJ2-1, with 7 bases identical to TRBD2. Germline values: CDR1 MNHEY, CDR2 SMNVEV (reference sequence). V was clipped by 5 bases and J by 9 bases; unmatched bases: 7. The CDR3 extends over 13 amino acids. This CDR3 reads CASSPRLAAEQFF. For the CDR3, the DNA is TGTGCCAGCAGTCCCCGACTAGCTGCTGAGCAGTTCTTC.

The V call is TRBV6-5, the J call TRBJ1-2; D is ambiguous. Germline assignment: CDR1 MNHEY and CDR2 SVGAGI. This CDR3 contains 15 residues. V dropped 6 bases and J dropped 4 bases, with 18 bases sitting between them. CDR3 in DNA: TGTGCCAGCAGATCCTGGAACTCCCCCGGCTATGGCTACACCTTC. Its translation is CASRSWNSPGYGYTF.

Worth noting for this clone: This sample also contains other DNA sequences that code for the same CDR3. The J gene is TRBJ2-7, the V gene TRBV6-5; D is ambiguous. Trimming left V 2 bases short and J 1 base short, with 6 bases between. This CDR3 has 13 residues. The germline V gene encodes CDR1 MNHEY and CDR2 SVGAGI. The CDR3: CASSYRLSYEQYF. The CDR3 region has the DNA TGTGCCAGCAGTTACCGCCTTTCCTACGAGCAGTACTTC.

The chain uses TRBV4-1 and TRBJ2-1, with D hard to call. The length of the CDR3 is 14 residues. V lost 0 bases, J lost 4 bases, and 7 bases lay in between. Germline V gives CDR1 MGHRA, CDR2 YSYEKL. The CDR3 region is CASSQEHGYNEQFF. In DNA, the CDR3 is TGCGCCAGCAGCCAAGAACACGGTTACAATGAGCAGTTCTTC.

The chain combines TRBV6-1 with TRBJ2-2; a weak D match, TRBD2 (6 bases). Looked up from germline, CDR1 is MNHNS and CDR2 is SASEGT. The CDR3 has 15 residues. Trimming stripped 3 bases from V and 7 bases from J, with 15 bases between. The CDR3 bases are TGTGCCAGCAGTGACCGGGACTCTCGGGTCGGGGAGCTGTTTTTT. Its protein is CASSDRDSRVGELFF.

The CDR3 sequence is CATSEAGTGKETQYF. CDR3 nucleotides: TGTGCCACCAGTGAAGCCGGGACAGGCAAAGAGACCCAGTACTTC. This chain uses TRBV24-1 with TRBJ2-5, with 8 bases matching TRBD1. The length of the CDR3 is 15 residues. Germline trimming cut 4 bases from V and 3 bases from J; bases unmatched to any gene: 6. CDR1 KGHDR and CDR2 SFDVKD come from the germline V gene.

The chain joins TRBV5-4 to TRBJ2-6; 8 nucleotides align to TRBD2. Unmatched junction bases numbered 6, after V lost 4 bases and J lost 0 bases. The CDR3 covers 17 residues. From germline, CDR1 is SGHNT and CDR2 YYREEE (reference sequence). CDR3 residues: CASSVSGAGSGANVLTF. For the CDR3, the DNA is TGTGCCAGCAGCGTTAGCGGGGCGGGCTCTGGGGCCAACGTCCTGACTTTC.

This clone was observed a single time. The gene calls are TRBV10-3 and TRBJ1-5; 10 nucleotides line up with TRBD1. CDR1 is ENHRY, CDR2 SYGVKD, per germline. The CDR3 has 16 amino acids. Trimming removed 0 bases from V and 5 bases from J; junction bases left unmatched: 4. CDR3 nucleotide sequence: TGTGCCATCAGTGAGTCGGTAGGGACAGGGGATCAGCCCCAGCATTTT. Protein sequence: CAISESVGTGDQPQHF.

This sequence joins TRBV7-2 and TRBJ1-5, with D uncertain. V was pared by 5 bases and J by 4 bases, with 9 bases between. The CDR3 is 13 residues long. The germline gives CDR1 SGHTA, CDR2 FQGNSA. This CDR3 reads CASSVRGNQPQHF. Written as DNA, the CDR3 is TGTGCCAGCAGCGTACGTGGAAATCAGCCCCAGCATTTT. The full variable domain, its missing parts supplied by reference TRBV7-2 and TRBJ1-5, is GAGVSQSPSNKVTEKGKDVELRCDPISGHTALYWYRQSLGQGLEFLIYFQGNSAPDKSGLPSDRFSAERTGGSVSTLTIQRTQQEDSAVYLCASSVRGNQPQHFGDGTRLSIL.

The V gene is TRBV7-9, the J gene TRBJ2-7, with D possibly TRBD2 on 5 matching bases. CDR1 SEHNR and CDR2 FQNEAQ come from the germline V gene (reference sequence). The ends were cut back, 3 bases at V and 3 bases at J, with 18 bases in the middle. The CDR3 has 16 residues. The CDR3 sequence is CASSLSADSGVYEQYF. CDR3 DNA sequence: TGTGCCAGCAGCTTGTCTGCGGACTCAGGAGTCTACGAGCAGTACTTC.

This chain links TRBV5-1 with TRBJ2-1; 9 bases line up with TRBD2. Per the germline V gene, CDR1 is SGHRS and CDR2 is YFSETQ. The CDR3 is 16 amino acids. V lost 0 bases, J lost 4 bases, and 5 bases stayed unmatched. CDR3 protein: CASSLASGVGYNEQFF. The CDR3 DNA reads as TGCGCCAGCAGCTTGGCTAGCGGGGTAGGTTACAATGAGCAGTTCTTC.

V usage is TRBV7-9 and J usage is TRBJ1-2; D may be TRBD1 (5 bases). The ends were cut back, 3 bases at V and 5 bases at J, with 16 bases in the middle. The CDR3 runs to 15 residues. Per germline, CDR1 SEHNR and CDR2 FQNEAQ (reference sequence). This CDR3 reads CASSFPGQGSYGYTF. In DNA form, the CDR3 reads TGTGCCAGCAGCTTCCCGGGGCAGGGTTCTTATGGCTACACCTTC.

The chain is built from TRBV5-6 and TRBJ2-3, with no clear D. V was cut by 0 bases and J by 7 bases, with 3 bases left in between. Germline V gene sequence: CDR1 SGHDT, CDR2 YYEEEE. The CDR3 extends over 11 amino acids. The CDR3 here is CASSLEHTQYF. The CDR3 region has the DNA TGTGCCAGCAGCTTGGAGCATACGCAGTATTTT.

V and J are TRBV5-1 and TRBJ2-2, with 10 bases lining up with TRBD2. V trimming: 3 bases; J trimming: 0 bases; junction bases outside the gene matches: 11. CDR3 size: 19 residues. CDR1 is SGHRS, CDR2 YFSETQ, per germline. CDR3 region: CASSWPVLAGATNTGELFF. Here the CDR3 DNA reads TGCGCCAGCAGCTGGCCGGTTCTAGCGGGGGCCACGAACACCGGGGAGCTGTTTTTT.

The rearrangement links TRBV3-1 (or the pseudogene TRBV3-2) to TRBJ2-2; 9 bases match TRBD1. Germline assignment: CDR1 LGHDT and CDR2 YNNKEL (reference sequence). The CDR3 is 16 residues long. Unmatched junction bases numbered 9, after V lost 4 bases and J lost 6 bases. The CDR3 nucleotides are TGTGCCAGCAGCCCCTGGGGACAGGGCGTCGCCGGGGAGCTGTTTTTT. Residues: CASSPWGQGVAGELFF.

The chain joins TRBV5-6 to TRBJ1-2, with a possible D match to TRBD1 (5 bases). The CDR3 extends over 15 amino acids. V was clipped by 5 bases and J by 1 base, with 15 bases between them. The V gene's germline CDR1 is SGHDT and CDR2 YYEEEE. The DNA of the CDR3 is TGTGCCAGCAGTGTGACGGAGGGACTTAACTATGGCTACACCTTC. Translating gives CASSVTEGLNYGYTF.

The CDR3 region has the DNA TGTGCCAGCAGCCAAGGGGGCTGGAGAGGAGCTTTCTTT. Residues: CASSQGGWRGAFF. The V call is TRBV3-1 (or the pseudogene TRBV3-2), the J call TRBJ1-1, with TRBD1 as a possible D gene (5 bases). The CDR3 sequence is 13 residues long. CDR1 and CDR2 from the germline V gene are LGHDT and YNNKEL (reference sequence). With 1 base removed from V and 10 bases from J, the gap between germline ends came to 13 bases.

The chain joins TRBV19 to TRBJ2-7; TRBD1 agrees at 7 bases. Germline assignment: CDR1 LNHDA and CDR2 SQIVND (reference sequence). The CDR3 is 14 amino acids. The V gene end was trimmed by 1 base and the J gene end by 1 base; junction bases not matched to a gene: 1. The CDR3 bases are TGTGCCAGTAGTATAGGCAGGGGGTCCTACGAGCAGTACTTC. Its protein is CASSIGRGSYEQYF. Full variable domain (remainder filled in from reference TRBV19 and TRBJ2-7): DGGITQSPKYLFRKEGQNVTLSCEQNLNHDAMYWYRQDPGQGLRLIYYSQIVNDFQKGDIAEGYSVSREKKESFPLTVTSAQKNPTAFYLCASSIGRGSYEQYFGPGTRLTVT.

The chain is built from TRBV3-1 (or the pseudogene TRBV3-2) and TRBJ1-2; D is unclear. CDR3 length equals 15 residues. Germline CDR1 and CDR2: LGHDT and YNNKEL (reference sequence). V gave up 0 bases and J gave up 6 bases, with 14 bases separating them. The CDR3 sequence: CASSQDGRAWDGYTF. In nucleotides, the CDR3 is TGTGCCAGCAGCCAAGATGGGCGGGCTTGGGATGGCTACACCTTC.

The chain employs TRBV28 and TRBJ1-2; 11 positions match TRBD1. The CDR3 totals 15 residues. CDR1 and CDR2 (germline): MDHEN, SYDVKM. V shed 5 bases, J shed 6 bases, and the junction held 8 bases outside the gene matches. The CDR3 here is CASSLRPGQGDGYTF. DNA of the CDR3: TGTGCCAGCAGTCTCCGCCCGGGACAGGGGGATGGCTACACCTTC.